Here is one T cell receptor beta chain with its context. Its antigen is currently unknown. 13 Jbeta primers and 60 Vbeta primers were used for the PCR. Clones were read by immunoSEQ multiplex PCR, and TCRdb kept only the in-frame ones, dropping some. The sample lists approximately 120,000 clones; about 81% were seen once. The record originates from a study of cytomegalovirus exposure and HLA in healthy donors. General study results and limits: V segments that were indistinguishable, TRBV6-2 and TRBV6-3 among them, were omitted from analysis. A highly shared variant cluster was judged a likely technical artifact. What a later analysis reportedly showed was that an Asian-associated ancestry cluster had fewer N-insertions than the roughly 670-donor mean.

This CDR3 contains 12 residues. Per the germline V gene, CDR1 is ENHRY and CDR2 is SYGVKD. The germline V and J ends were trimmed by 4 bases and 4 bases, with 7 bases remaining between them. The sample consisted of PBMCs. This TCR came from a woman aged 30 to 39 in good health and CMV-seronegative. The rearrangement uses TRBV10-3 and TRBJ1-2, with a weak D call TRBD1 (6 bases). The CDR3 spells CAISGDTYGYTF. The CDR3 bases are TGTGCCATCAGTGGGGACACCTATGGCTACACCTTC.